One and the same sample provided the 8 T cell receptor beta chains below, sequenced in a study of shared clonotypes between healthy human individuals. Sequenced by immunoSEQ multiplex PCR; TCRdb stores in-frame clones only, minus some. The profile shows more than 400,000 clones, about 96% of them singletons. The sequencing input was naive CD4+ T cells sorted from blood. Subset reported: CD45RA+ positively selected. Every receptor here comes from a woman aged 25 to 39 in good health.

About this clone itself: The same CDR3 is also encoded by other DNA sequences in this sample. The chain employs TRBV11-2 and TRBJ1-1; TRBD1 matches 7 bases. The CDR3 extends over 14 amino acids. Germline V CDR1 and CDR2: SGHAT, FQNNGV. The V segment lost 5 bases and the J segment 5 bases; nucleotides outside the gene matches: 8. For the CDR3, the DNA is TGTGCCAGCAGCCTTAGACAGGGAGGGACTGAAGCTTTCTTT. Translated: CASSLRQGGTEAFF. Together with reference TRBV11-2 and TRBJ1-1, the CDR3 gives the full variable domain: EAGVAQSPRYKIIEKRQSVAFWCNPISGHATLYWYQQILGQGPKLLIQFQNNGVVDDSQLPKDRFSAERLKGVDSTLKIQPAKLEDSAVYLCASSLRQGGTEAFFGQGTRLTVV.

The J gene is TRBJ2-7, the V gene TRBV6-1; 7 nucleotides line up with TRBD1. This CDR3 has 15 residues. Trimming cost V 5 bases and J 0 bases; bases outside gene matches: 7. Germline CDR1 is MNHNS and CDR2 is SASEGT. The CDR3 coding sequence is TGTGCCAGCAGTTTAGGGGGCGTTAGCTCCTACGAGCAGTACTTC. Translated: CASSLGGVSSYEQYF.

Here the CDR3 DNA reads TGTGCCAGCAGCCATTCAGGGACTAGCGGGAGGGTGGGGACAGATACGCAGTATTTT. The encoded protein is CASSHSGTSGRVGTDTQYF. This chain connects TRBV14 to TRBJ2-3; 16 positions match TRBD2. V gave up 3 bases and J gave up 3 bases; unmatched junction bases: 9. This CDR3 contains 19 residues. Germline CDR1 SGHDN, CDR2 FVKESK. Together with reference TRBV14 and TRBJ2-3, the CDR3 gives the full variable domain: EAGVTQFPSHSVIEKGQTVTLRCDPISGHDNLYWYRRVMGKEIKFLLHFVKESKQDESGMPNNRFLAERTGGTYSTLKVQPAELEDSGVYFCASSHSGTSGRVGTDTQYFGPGTRLTVL.

The J gene is TRBJ1-1, the V gene TRBV6-1; D possibly corresponds to TRBD1 (6 bases). The CDR3 runs 12 residues. V dropped 6 bases and J dropped 3 bases, with 8 bases sitting between them. Germline values: CDR1 MNHNS, CDR2 SASEGT. CDR3: CASRRQDTEAFF. As DNA, the CDR3 is TGTGCCAGCAGGAGACAGGACACTGAAGCTTTCTTT.

This clone was counted between two and nine times. No DNA is shown, since the ends of the CDR3 on it are uncertain; the CDR3 is the one TCRdb lists. The chain employs TRBV2 and TRBJ2-2; no check of the table's D call, TRBD1, against the DNA was made. Ends included, the CDR3 has 12 residues. CDR1 SNHLY and CDR2 FYNNEI come from the germline V gene. CDR3 sequence reads: CASILAAGELFF.

Comments on this clone: Other nucleotide sequences from this sample produce the same CDR3. This sequence joins TRBV5-4 and TRBJ1-1; D is perhaps TRBD1 (5 bases). Looked up from germline, CDR1 is SGHNT and CDR2 is YYREEE (reference sequence). The germline V and J ends were trimmed by 0 bases and 2 bases, with 8 bases remaining between them. This CDR3 has 14 amino acids. The CDR3 bases are TGTGCCAGCAGCTTGGATCGGGGCAACACTGAAGCTTTCTTT. This codes for CASSLDRGNTEAFF.

The V call is TRBV29-1, the J call TRBJ2-3, with 11 nucleotides matching TRBD2. This CDR3 region has 15 residues. J gave up 1 base and V 4 bases, and 4 bases lay outside the gene matches. Germline CDR1 and CDR2: SQVTM and ANQGSEA. CDR3: CSVGGLAGGTDTQYF. The CDR3 DNA is TGCAGCGTTGGCGGACTAGCGGGTGGCACAGATACGCAGTATTTT.

This rearrangement joins TRBV7-9 to TRBJ2-7; 9 bases fit TRBD1. The germline CDR1 and CDR2 sequences are SEHNR and FQNEAQ (reference sequence). J gave up 5 bases and V 5 bases, and 10 bases lay outside the gene matches. The CDR3 consists of 15 residues. The CDR3: CASSGTDRGRNEQYF. DNA of the CDR3: TGTGCCAGCAGCGGGACGGACAGGGGACGCAACGAGCAGTACTTC.